A single T cell receptor (beta chain) is shown here with its context. The data derive from a study of blood T cell repertoires in COVID-19. Overall study: Samples of COVID-19 (acute and convalescent) were obtained from the United States, Italy and Spain.

The germline V and J ends were trimmed by 1 base and 8 bases, with 14 bases remaining between them. The CDR3 is 14 residues long. Germline V gene sequence: CDR1 MDHEN, CDR2 SYDVKM. The authors' processing: Using reference gene primer amplification, nucleated cell counts were estimated. The protocol was immunoSEQ multiplex PCR, while the TCRdb copy is restricted to in-frame clones and leaves out a portion. The DNA was the basis for D and trimming; V, J and clone size are from that table. The table records 160,000 or so clones, approximately 90% of them present only once. Sequenced material: peripheral blood. The TCR was taken from a woman in her 50s with acute or convalescent COVID-19. The rearrangement links TRBV28 to TRBJ1-2, with D perhaps TRBD1 (5 bases). CDR3 sequence reads: CASSLFGAGDGYTF. The CDR3 DNA reads as TGTGCCAGCAGTTTATTCGGGGCGGGGGACGGCTACACCTTC.